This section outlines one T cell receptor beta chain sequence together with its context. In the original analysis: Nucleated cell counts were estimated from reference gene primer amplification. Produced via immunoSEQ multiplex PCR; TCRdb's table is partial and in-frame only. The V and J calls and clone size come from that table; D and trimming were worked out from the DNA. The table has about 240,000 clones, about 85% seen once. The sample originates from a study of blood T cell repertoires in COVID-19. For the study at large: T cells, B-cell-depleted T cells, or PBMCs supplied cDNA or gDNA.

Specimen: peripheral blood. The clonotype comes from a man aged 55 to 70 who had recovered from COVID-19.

CDR3 DNA sequence: TGTGCCAGCAGCCATCGGGACAGCCCCTACGAGCAGTACTTC. Protein product: CASSHRDSPYEQYF. V gene TRBV3-1 (or the pseudogene TRBV3-2) combines with J gene TRBJ2-7; TRBD1 aligns across 7 bases. The ends lost 3 bases at V and 2 bases at J; junction bases unmatched: 4. Germline V lookup: CDR1 LGHDT, CDR2 YNNKEL (reference sequence). CDR3 length equals 14 residues.